A selection of T cell receptor beta chains follows, all from one sample in a study of CD8+ T cells in alopecia areata. The table came from immunoSEQ multiplex PCR; TCRdb's copy has only in-frame clones and leaves some out. In the table there are 90,000 to 120,000 clones, 65% to 85% of which are singletons. Sequenced here: CD8+ T cells sorted from blood, sampled at week 24, from a patient treated with tofacitinib. The receptors were sampled from a human donor with alopecia areata. The CDR3 runs from the conserved cysteine through the conserved F or W. Fields, in order: CDR3 length, clone size, D gene, V gene, J gene, CDR3 DNA, CDR3 protein. The D gene is left open where the match is weak. The size entry is marked missing in some rows and otherwise reads once, few, many or a size class.

length: 15
size: .
D: .
V: TRBV15
J: TRBJ1-2
DNA: TGTGCCACCAGGGGCCAGGGGTCAGCTAACTATGGCTACACCTTC
CDR3: CATRGQGSANYGYTF

length: 16
size: .
D: .
V: TRBV4-2
J: TRBJ2-1
DNA: TGTGCCAGCAGCCAGACCCGAGAAAGCTCCTACAATGAGCAGTTCTTC
CDR3: CASSQTRESSYNEQFF

length: 15
size: .
D: .
V: TRBV6-6
J: TRBJ2-3
DNA: TGTGCCAGCAGTCTCATGGGACCATACACAGATACGCAGTATTTT
CDR3: CASSLMGPYTDTQYF

length: 15
size: .
D: TRBD2
V: TRBV19
J: TRBJ2-3
DNA: TGTGCCAGTAGTCTCCCAGCGGGGAGAACAGATACGCAGTATTTT
CDR3: CASSLPAGRTDTQYF

length: 13
size: .
D: .
V: TRBV5-4
J: TRBJ2-5
DNA: TGTGCCAGCAGCCGAGGCGGCGAAGAGACCCAGTACTTC
CDR3: CASSRGGEETQYF

length: 14
size: .
D: TRBD1
V: TRBV4-3
J: TRBJ2-2
DNA: TGCGCCAGCGGGAGAACAGGGGTGGCCGGGGAGCTGTTTTTT
CDR3: CASGRTGVAGELFF

length: 13
size: .
D: .
V: TRBV19
J: TRBJ2-1
DNA: TGTGCCAGTAGTATAGCATTGTTCAATGAGCAGTTCTTC
CDR3: CASSIALFNEQFF

length: 15
size: .
D: .
V: TRBV7-2
J: TRBJ1-5
DNA: TGTGCCAGCAGCTTAGATGGACTTAGCAATCAGCCCCAGCATTTT
CDR3: CASSLDGLSNQPQHF

length: 15
size: .
D: .
V: TRBV19
J: TRBJ2-7
DNA: TGTGCCAGTTCCATCGGGCCAGGCTCTTCCTACGAGCAGTACTTC
CDR3: CASSIGPGSSYEQYF

length: 13
size: .
D: .
V: TRBV6-5
J: TRBJ1-4
DNA: TGTGCCAGCAGCCCAATGAGGAATGAAAAACTGTTTTTT
CDR3: CASSPMRNEKLFF

length: 14
size: .
D: TRBD2
V: TRBV30
J: TRBJ2-3
DNA: TGTGCCACAGGACTAGCGGGGGTTTCAGATACGCAGTATTTT
CDR3: CATGLAGVSDTQYF

length: 13
size: .
D: .
V: TRBV25-1
J: TRBJ1-5
DNA: TGTGCCAGCAGTCCGGGCTCGAATCAGCCCCAGCATTTT
CDR3: CASSPGSNQPQHF

length: 14
size: .
D: .
V: TRBV25-1
J: TRBJ2-7
DNA: TGTGCCAGCAGTGAGTGGCAGGGGTCCTACGAGCAGTACTTC
CDR3: CASSEWQGSYEQYF

length: 17
size: .
D: TRBD2
V: TRBV4-3
J: TRBJ2-1
DNA: TGCGCCAGCAGCCAAGACCGCACTAGCGGGGCCTACAATGAGCAGTTCTTC
CDR3: CASSQDRTSGAYNEQFF

length: 16
size: .
D: .
V: TRBV5-6
J: TRBJ2-5
DNA: TGTGCCAGCAGCTGGGGAACGGCGGCCCAACAAGAGACCCAGTACTTC
CDR3: CASSWGTAAQQETQYF

length: 15
size: .
D: .
V: TRBV27
J: TRBJ2-1
DNA: TGTGCCAGCAGTTTTATGGGGGGACATTACAATGAGCAGTTCTTC
CDR3: CASSFMGGHYNEQFF

length: 16
size: .
D: TRBD1
V: TRBV7-8
J: TRBJ2-2
DNA: TGTGCCAGCAGCTTCCGGACAGGGGGCACCACCGGGGAGCTGTTTTTT
CDR3: CASSFRTGGTTGELFF

length: 14
size: .
D: TRBD1
V: TRBV5-1
J: TRBJ2-7
DNA: TGCGCCAGCAGCGCCGGGACAGGACCTACGGAGCAGTACTTC
CDR3: CASSAGTGPTEQYF

length: 12
size: .
D: .
V: TRBV9
J: TRBJ2-3
DNA: TGTGCCAGCAGCGTAGTGGCAGATACGCAGTATTTT
CDR3: CASSVVADTQYF

length: 16
size: .
D: TRBD2
V: TRBV4-1
J: TRBJ2-3
DNA: TGCGCCAGCAGCCGCAGCGGGGGGGCCGGCACAGATACGCAGTATTTT
CDR3: CASSRSGGAGTDTQYF

length: 13
size: .
D: .
V: TRBV27
J: TRBJ2-7
DNA: TGTGCCAGCAGTTTAGCTACAGGGTACGAGCAGTACTTC
CDR3: CASSLATGYEQYF

length: 17
size: .
D: .
V: TRBV18
J: TRBJ1-1
DNA: TGTGCCAGCTCACCTGAGACCTATTTTAAACCGAACACTGAAGCTTTCTTT
CDR3: CASSPETYFKPNTEAFF

length: 15
size: .
D: .
V: TRBV4-2
J: TRBJ2-7
DNA: TGTGCCAGCAGCCAAGGAGGTAGGGGGGTAGGCGAGCAGTACTTC
CDR3: CASSQGGRGVGEQYF

length: 16
size: .
D: .
V: TRBV7-2
J: TRBJ1-1
DNA: TGTGCCAGCAGCCTAAACCCGGCGGGGTTGAACACTGAAGCTTTCTTT
CDR3: CASSLNPAGLNTEAFF

length: 13
size: .
D: TRBD1
V: TRBV27
J: TRBJ2-7
DNA: TGTGCCAGCACACAGGGGGCTTCCTACGAGCAGTACTTC
CDR3: CASTQGASYEQYF

length: 14
size: few
D: .
V: TRBV5-1
J: TRBJ2-7
DNA: TGCGCCAGCAGCTTGGGTGTTCGAAGCGACGAGCAGTACTTC
CDR3: CASSLGVRSDEQYF

length: 13
size: once
D: TRBD2
V: TRBV7-9
J: TRBJ2-7
DNA: TGTGCCAGCTTTATAGCGGGGGCCTACGAGCAGTACTTC
CDR3: CASFIAGAYEQYF

length: 16
size: .
D: TRBD2
V: TRBV7-6
J: TRBJ2-1
DNA: TGTGCCAGCAGCCCGATAGCGGGTAGCTCCTACAATGAGCAGTTCTTC
CDR3: CASSPIAGSSYNEQFF

length: 15
size: .
D: TRBD1
V: TRBV7-6
J: TRBJ1-5
DNA: TGTGCCAGCAGCCGCGGACAGGGCCTAAATCAGCCCCAGCATTTT
CDR3: CASSRGQGLNQPQHF

length: 13
size: .
D: .
V: TRBV6-5
J: TRBJ1-5
DNA: TGTGCCAGCAGTGAAGGAAGGAATCAGCCCCAGCATTTT
CDR3: CASSEGRNQPQHF

length: 15
size: .
D: TRBD2
V: TRBV13
J: TRBJ2-3
DNA: TGTGCCAGCAGCTCCCTAGCGGGGGGAAGAGATACGCAGTATTTT
CDR3: CASSSLAGGRDTQYF

length: 15
size: .
D: TRBD2
V: TRBV13
J: TRBJ2-1
DNA: TGTGCCAGCAGCTTGGGGGCTAGCGGGCTTGAAGGGCAGTTCTTC
CDR3: CASSLGASGLEGQFF

length: 12
size: .
D: .
V: TRBV27
J: TRBJ1-6
DNA: TGTGCCAGCAGTTATTTTAATTCACCCCTCCACTTT
CDR3: CASSYFNSPLHF

length: 14
size: .
D: .
V: TRBV6-6
J: TRBJ2-3
DNA: TGTGCCAGCAGTACTAACACAGGGGAGGGTACGCAGTATTTT
CDR3: CASSTNTGEGTQYF

length: 13
size: few
D: .
V: TRBV10-3
J: TRBJ2-7
DNA: TGTGCCACGACAACCGGGAGCCTCTACGAGCAGTACTTC
CDR3: CATTTGSLYEQYF

length: 16
size: few
D: .
V: TRBV5-1
J: TRBJ2-7
DNA: TGCGCCAGCAGCCCCGGCTCCACCGGGGCGTCCTACGAGCAGTACTTC
CDR3: CASSPGSTGASYEQYF

length: 15
size: .
D: TRBD1
V: TRBV19
J: TRBJ1-1
DNA: TGTGCCAGTAGTATAAGGGGGACAGCGAACACTGAAGCTTTCTTT
CDR3: CASSIRGTANTEAFF

length: 13
size: few
D: .
V: TRBV7-8
J: TRBJ2-5
DNA: TGTGCCAGCAGCTTAGACGGCAGGGAGACCCAGTACTTC
CDR3: CASSLDGRETQYF

length: 15
size: .
D: .
V: TRBV4-1
J: TRBJ2-3
DNA: TGCGCCAGCAGCCAGAGGAGCGGACAATCAGATACGCAGTATTTT
CDR3: CASSQRSGQSDTQYF

length: 11
size: .
D: .
V: TRBV7-9
J: TRBJ2-1
DNA: TGTGCCAGCAGGTCAGGGCCTGAGCAGTTCTTC
CDR3: CASRSGPEQFF

length: 13
size: once
D: TRBD1
V: TRBV27
J: TRBJ1-1
DNA: TGTGCCAGCAGTTTAGCAGGGGGCACTGAAGCTTTCTTT
CDR3: CASSLAGGTEAFF

length: 15
size: once
D: TRBD1
V: TRBV7-9
J: TRBJ1-2
DNA: TGTGCCAGCAGCTCCGTGGACAGGGGGAACTATGGCTACACCTTC
CDR3: CASSSVDRGNYGYTF

length: 14
size: once
D: .
V: TRBV5-6
J: TRBJ1-2
DNA: TGTGCCAGCAGCTTGGATTCCGGGGTACTTGGCTACACCTTC
CDR3: CASSLDSGVLGYTF

length: 14
size: .
D: TRBD2
V: TRBV7-8
J: TRBJ2-7
DNA: TGTGCCAGCAAAGGTTCGGGGGGACTACACGAGCAGTACTTC
CDR3: CASKGSGGLHEQYF

length: 15
size: .
D: TRBD1
V: TRBV4-2
J: TRBJ2-3
DNA: TGTGCCAGCAGCCTCGGGACAGGGGAGGCAGATACGCAGTATTTT
CDR3: CASSLGTGEADTQYF

length: 17
size: .
D: .
V: TRBV4-2
J: TRBJ2-2
DNA: TGTGCCAGCAGCCAAGATAGGGGACAATCATACGGCGGGGAGCTGTTTTTT
CDR3: CASSQDRGQSYGGELFF

length: 15
size: .
D: TRBD1
V: TRBV2
J: TRBJ1-5
DNA: TGTGCCAGCAGGCCCGGGACAGGGGGCGGTCAGCCCCAGCATTTT
CDR3: CASRPGTGGGQPQHF

length: 15
size: .
D: .
V: TRBV4-3
J: TRBJ2-3
DNA: TGCGCCAGCAGCCAAGATATACTAGCTACAGATACGCAGTATTTT
CDR3: CASSQDILATDTQYF

length: 15
size: .
D: .
V: TRBV27
J: TRBJ2-3
DNA: TGTGCCAGCAGTCCGGGAAACTTGCGAGGAGATACGCAGTATTTT
CDR3: CASSPGNLRGDTQYF

length: 15
size: .
D: .
V: TRBV5-6
J: TRBJ2-7
DNA: TGTGCCAGCAGCTTGTGGGGGTACCCTTCCTACGAGCAGTACTTC
CDR3: CASSLWGYPSYEQYF

length: 14
size: .
D: .
V: TRBV5-1
J: TRBJ1-3
DNA: TGCGCCAGCAGCCCCCGGGCGTCTGGAAACACCATATATTTT
CDR3: CASSPRASGNTIYF

length: 13
size: .
D: .
V: TRBV7-6
J: TRBJ2-3
DNA: TGTGCCAGCAGCTCGCCTAGCACAGATACGCAGTATTTT
CDR3: CASSSPSTDTQYF

length: 16
size: .
D: .
V: TRBV7-9
J: TRBJ2-3
DNA: TGTGCCAGCAGCTCCCCCCCGGGACCGAGCACAGATACGCAGTATTTT
CDR3: CASSSPPGPSTDTQYF

length: 19
size: .
D: .
V: TRBV27
J: TRBJ2-3
DNA: TGTGCCAGCAGTTTATATGCAGGAGGGGGCCTAACTAGCACAGATACGCAGTATTTT
CDR3: CASSLYAGGGLTSTDTQYF